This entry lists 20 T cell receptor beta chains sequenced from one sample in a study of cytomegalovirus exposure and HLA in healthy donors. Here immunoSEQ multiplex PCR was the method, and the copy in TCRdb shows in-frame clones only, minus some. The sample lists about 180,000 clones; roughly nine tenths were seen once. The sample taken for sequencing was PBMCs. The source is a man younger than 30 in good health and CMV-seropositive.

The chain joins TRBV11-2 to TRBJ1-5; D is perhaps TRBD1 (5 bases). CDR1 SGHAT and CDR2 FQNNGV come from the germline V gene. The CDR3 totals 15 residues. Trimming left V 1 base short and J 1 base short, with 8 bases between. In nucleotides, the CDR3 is TGTGCCAGCAGCTTAGCGGGACTGAGCAATCAGCCCCAGCATTTT. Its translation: CASSLAGLSNQPQHF. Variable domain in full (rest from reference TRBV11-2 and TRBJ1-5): EAGVAQSPRYKIIEKRQSVAFWCNPISGHATLYWYQQILGQGPKLLIQFQNNGVVDDSQLPKDRFSAERLKGVDSTLKIQPAKLEDSAVYLCASSLAGLSNQPQHFGDGTRLSIL.

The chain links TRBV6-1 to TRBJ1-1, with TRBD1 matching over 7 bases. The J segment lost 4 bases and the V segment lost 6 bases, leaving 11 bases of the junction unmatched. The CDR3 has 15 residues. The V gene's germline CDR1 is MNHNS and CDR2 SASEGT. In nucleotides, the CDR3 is TGTGCCAGCAGGATACAGGGGCTGGTGGTCACTGAAGCTTTCTTT. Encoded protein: CASRIQGLVVTEAFF.

The CDR3 loop is CATSRPGGSDQPQHF. The CDR3 DNA sequence: TGTGCCACCAGCAGACCCGGGGGGAGCGATCAGCCCCAGCATTTT. The chain joins TRBV15 to TRBJ1-5, with a possible D match to TRBD1 (5 bases). Germline V CDR1 and CDR2: LNHNV, YYDKDF (reference sequence). Deletions cut 2 bases from V and 5 bases from J, with 13 bases between. CDR3 size: 15 residues.

CDR3 region: CASNMRQGGDEQFF. The CDR3 nucleotides are TGTGCCAGCAATATGAGACAGGGTGGCGATGAGCAGTTCTTC. The V and J genes are TRBV2 and TRBJ2-1; 7 nucleotides align to TRBD1. The germline CDR1 and CDR2 sequences are SNHLY and FYNNEI. The junction had 11 bases not matched to a gene; V was cut back by 7 bases and J by 8 bases. This CDR3 comprises 14 residues. Based on the CDR3 plus reference TRBV2 and TRBJ2-1, the full variable domain is EPEVTQTPSHQVTQMGQEVILRCVPISNHLYFYWYRQILGQKVEFLVSFYNNEISEKSEIFDDQFSVERPDGSNFTLKIRSTKLEDSAMYFCASNMRQGGDEQFFGPGTRLTVL.

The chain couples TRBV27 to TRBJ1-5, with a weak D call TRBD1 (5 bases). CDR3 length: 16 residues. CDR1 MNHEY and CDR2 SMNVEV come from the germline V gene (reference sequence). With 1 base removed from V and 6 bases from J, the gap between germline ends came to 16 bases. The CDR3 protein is CASSLYPPGFGQPQHF. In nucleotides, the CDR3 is TGTGCCAGCAGTTTATACCCCCCAGGGTTCGGTCAGCCCCAGCATTTT.

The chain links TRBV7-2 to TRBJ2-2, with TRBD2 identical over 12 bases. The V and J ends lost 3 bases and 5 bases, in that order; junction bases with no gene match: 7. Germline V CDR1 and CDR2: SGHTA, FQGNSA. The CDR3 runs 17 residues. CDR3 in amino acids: CASSLRLAGDPTGELFF. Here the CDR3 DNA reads TGTGCCAGCAGCTTGAGACTAGCGGGAGATCCTACCGGGGAGCTGTTTTTT.

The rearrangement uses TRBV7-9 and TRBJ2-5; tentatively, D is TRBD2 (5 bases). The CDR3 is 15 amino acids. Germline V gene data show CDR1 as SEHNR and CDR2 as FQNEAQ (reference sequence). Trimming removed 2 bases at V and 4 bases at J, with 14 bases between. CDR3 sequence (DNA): TGTGCCAGCAGCTTATTCGGCAACGCGGGAGAGACCCAGTACTTC. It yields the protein CASSLFGNAGETQYF.

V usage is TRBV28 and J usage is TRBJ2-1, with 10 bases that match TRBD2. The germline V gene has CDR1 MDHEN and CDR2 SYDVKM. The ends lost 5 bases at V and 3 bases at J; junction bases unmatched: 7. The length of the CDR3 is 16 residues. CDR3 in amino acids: CASSPALAGVYNEQFF. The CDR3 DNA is TGTGCCAGCAGTCCGGCCCTAGCGGGAGTCTACAATGAGCAGTTCTTC. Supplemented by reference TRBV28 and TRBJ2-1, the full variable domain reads DVKVTQSSRYLVKRTGEKVFLECVQDMDHENMFWYRQDPGLGLRLIYFSYDVKMKEKGDIPEGYSVSREKKERFSLILESASTNQTSMYLCASSPALAGVYNEQFFGPGTRLTVL.

This CDR3 reads CASSGKSGERLFGDTQYF. The CDR3 nucleotides read TGTGCCAGCAGCGGTAAAAGCGGGGAACGACTCTTCGGGGATACGCAGTATTTT. The J gene is TRBJ2-3, the V gene TRBV9, with TRBD2 identical over 7 bases. The germline V gene encodes CDR1 SGDLS and CDR2 YYNGEE. CDR3 length: 18 amino acids. With V trimmed by 3 bases and J by 6 bases, 19 bases remained unmatched.

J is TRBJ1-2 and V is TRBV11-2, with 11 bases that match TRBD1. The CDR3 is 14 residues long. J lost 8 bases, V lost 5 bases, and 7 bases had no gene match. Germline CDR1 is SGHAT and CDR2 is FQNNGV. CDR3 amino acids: CASSLPGQGEGYTF. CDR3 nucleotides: TGTGCCAGCAGCCTACCGGGACAGGGGGAGGGCTACACCTTC.

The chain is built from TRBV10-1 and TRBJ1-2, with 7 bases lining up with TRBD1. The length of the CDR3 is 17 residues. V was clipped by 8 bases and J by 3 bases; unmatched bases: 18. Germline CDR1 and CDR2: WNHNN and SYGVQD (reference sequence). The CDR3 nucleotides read TGCGCCAGCCGGCCCCCCCGGGACAGCGACGACGACTATGGCTACACCTTC. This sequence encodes CASRPPRDSDDDYGYTF.

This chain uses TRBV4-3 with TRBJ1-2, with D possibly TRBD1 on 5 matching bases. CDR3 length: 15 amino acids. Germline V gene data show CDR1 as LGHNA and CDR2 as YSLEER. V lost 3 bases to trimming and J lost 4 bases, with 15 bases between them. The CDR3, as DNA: TGCGCCAGCAGCCATGGAGGGGACTTGGGCTATGGCTACACCTTC. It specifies CASSHGGDLGYGYTF.

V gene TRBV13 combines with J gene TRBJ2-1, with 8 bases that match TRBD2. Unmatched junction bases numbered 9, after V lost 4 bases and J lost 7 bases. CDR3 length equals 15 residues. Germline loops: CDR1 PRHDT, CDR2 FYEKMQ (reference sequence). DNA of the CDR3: TGTGCCAGCAGCTCCCGGCGGGAGGCGGGAAATGAGCAGTTCTTC. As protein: CASSSRREAGNEQFF.

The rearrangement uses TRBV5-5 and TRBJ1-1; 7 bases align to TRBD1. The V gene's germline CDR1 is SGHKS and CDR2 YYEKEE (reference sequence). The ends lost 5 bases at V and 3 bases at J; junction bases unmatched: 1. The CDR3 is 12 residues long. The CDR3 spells CASRDRYTEAFF. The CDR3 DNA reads TGTGCCAGCAGGGACAGGTACACTGAAGCTTTCTTT.

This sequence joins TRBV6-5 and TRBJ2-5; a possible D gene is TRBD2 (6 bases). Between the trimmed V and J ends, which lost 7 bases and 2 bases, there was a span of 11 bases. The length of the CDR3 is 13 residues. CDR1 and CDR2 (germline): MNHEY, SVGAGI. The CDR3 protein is CASTGLDQETQYF. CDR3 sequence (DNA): TGTGCCAGCACGGGACTGGATCAAGAGACCCAGTACTTC.

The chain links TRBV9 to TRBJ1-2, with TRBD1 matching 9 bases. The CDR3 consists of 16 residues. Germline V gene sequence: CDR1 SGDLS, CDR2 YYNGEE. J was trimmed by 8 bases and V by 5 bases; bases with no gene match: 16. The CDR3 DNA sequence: TGTGCCAGCAGTGGGGGCGGGACAGGGACCTTACGGGGCTACACCTTC. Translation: CASSGGGTGTLRGYTF.

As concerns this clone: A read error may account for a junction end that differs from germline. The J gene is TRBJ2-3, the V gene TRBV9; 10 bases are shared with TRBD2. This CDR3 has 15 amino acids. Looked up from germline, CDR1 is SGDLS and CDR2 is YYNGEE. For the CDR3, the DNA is TGTGCCAGCAGCGCTACCGGGACTAGCGTTAGCGAATTGGATTTT. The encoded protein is CASSATGTSVSELDF.

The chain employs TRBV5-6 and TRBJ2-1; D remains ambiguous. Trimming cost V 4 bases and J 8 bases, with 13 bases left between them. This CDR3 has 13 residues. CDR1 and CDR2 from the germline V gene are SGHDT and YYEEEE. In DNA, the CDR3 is TGTGCCAGCAGCCCCTATTCTAATCATGAGCAGTTCTTC. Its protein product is CASSPYSNHEQFF.

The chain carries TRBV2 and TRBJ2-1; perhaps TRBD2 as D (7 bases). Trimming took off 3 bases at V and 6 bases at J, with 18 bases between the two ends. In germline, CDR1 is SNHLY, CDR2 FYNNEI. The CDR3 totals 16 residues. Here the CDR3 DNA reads TGTGCCAGCAGTGAGATGGGGGCGGGAGCGGCCAATGAGCAGTTCTTC. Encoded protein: CASSEMGAGAANEQFF.

The CDR3 region has the DNA TGTGCCAGCAGCGGACCCGTCAGGGTCTACGAGCAGTACTTC. This translates into CASSGPVRVYEQYF. V gene TRBV5-7 combines with J gene TRBJ2-7; D possibly corresponds to TRBD1 (5 bases). TRBV5-7 is noted as an ORF with a role that remains uncertain. CDR3 length: 14 residues. V was cut by 4 bases and J by 3 bases, with 14 bases left in between.